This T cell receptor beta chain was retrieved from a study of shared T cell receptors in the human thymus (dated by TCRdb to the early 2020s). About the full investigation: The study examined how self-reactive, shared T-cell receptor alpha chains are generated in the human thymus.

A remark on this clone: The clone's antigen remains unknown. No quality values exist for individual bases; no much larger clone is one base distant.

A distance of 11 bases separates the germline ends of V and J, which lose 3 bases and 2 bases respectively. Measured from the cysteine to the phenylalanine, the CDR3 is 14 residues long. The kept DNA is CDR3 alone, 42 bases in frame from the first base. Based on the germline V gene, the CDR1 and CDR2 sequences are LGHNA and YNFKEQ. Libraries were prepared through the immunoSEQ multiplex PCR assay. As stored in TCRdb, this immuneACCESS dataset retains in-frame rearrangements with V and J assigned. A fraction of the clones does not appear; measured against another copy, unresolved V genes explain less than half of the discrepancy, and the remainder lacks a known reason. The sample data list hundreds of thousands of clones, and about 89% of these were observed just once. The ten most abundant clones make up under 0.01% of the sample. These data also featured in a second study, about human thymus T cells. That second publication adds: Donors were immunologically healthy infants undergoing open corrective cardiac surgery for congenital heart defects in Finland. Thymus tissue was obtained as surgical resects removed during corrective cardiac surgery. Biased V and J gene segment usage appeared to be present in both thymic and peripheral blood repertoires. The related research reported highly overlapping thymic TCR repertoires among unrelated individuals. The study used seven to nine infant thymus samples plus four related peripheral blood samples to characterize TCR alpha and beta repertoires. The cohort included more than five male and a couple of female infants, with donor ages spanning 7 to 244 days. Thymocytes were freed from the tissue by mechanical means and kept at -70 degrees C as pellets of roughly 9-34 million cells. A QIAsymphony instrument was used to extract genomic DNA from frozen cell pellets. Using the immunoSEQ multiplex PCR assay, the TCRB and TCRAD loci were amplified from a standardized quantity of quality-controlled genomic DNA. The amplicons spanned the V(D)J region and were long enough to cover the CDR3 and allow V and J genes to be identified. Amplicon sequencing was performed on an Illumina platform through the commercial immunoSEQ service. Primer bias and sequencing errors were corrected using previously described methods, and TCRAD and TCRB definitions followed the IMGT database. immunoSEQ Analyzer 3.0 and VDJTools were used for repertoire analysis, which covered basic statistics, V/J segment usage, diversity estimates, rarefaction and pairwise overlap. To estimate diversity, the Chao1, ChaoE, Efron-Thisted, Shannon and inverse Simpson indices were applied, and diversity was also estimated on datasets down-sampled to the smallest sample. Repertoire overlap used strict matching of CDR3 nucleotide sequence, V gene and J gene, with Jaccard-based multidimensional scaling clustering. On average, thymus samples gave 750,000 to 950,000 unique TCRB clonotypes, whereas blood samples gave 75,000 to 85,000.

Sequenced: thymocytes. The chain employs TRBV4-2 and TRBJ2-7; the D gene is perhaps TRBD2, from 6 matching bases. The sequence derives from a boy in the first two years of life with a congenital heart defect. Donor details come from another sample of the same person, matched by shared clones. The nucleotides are TGTGCCAGCAGCCAGAGCGGGCTGGCCTACGAGCAGTACTTC. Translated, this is CASSQSGLAYEQYF.